The sample holds many counts of the clone carrying this T cell receptor (beta chain). Its antigen remains unidentified. TCRdb passed the reads through MiXCR, listing each CDR3 protein once. The sample records about 180,000 distinct CDR3 sequences, under 15% being singletons. The data were taken from a study of T cell repertoires in cytomegalovirus infection. Study summary: It can be stated that public TCR beta signatures indicated CMV infection as well as a matching HLA type. Notes on the study in general: Accumulated public TCR beta family frequency recognized individuals carrying CMV together with the relevant HLA. The ex vivo response was dominated by HLA-C-restricted CMV-specific TCR beta clonotypes.

V shed 5 bases and J shed 4 bases, with 9 bases lying between them. This CDR3 is built from 13 residues. The receptor was isolated from a human donor in good health (CMV status not recorded). Some clones in this sample may be carry-over from other donors' samples. Sequenced material: PBMCs. This chain uses TRBV12-3 or TRBV12-4 with TRBJ1-5; D is ambiguous. The CDR3 nucleotides read TGTGCCAGCAGTACAGCCCAAAATCAGCCCCAGCATTTT. Its protein product is CASSTAQNQPQHF.